This T cell receptor beta chain comes out of a study of regulatory and conventional T cells in RAG deficiency. Broader study findings: Other subsets showed roughly 9.9-fold reductions, but Treg unique TCR beta sequences fell about 100-fold in these patients. Shannon entropy fell and Simpson indices rose in RAG-deficient patients.

Genomic DNA came from blood regulatory T cells gated CD4+ CD25-high CD127-low. Clones were sequenced by immunoSEQ multiplex PCR, and TCRdb holds only the in-frame ones, with some missing. The sample contains fewer than 4,000 clones, roughly 92% of which appear only once. Worth noting for this clone: Its antigen remains unknown.

In addition, the sample was reused for a study of regulatory T cells. This second study notes: Amplification used 52 TRBV primers and 13 TRBJ primers.

The sample taken for sequencing was CD4+ Tregs sorted from blood. The TCR was taken from a human donor in good health.

The CDR3 reads CASSQGPFNYGYTF. Here the CDR3 DNA reads TGTGCCAGCAGCCAGGGACCTTTTAACTATGGCTACACCTTC. This rearrangement joins TRBV6-1 to TRBJ1-2; weak D call: TRBD1 (5 bases). This CDR3 comprises 14 residues. Germline-derived CDR1 and CDR2 are MNHNS and SASEGT. Trimming removed 6 bases at V and 1 base at J, with 12 bases between.